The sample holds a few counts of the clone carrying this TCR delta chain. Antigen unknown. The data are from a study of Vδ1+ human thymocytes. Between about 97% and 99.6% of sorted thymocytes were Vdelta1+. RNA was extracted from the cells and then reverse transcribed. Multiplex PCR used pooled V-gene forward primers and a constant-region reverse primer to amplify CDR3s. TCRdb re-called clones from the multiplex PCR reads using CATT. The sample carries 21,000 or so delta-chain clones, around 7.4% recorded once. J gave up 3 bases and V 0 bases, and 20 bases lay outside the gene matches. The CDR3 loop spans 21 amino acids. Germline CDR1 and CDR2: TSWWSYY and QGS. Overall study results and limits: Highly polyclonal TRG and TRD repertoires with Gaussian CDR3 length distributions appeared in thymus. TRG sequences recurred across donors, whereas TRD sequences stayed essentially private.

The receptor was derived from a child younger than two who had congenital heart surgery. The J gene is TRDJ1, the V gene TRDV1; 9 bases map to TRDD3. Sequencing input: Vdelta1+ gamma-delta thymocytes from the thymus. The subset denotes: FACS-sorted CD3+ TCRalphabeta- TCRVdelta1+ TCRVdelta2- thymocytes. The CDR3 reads CALGELSLRGIHRCGPDKLIF. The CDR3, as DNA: TGTGCTCTTGGGGAACTGAGCCTGCGGGGGATACACAGATGCGGACCCGATAAACTCATCTTT.